This TCR beta chain was captured by sequencing in a study of tumor and adjacent non-tumor tissue in lung cancer. Looking at the study overall: Aged about 31 to 80 years, patients included roughly eleven men and 4 or 5 women with stage I to III disease. Samples averaged around 4 million productive TCRbeta reads each. General study findings and limits: Significantly higher TCR diversity was found in tumor than normal lung.

A remark on this clonotype: Its antigen remains unknown. Lacking the conserved final phenylalanine or tryptophan, this CDR3 likely reflects a read error.

Three rounds of nested PCR, following a modified ARM-PCR protocol, produced the TCRbeta library. TCRdb fed the multiplex PCR reads into MiXCR, producing one record per CDR3 protein. The sample has fewer than 85,000 distinct CDR3 sequences, around 80% seen once. This sample's RNA came from whole unsorted tissue. Donors were chemotherapy-naive, newly diagnosed lung cancer surgical patients in China, August–late 2014. V was shortened by 3 bases and J by 8 bases, with 20 bases between the two germline ends. Germline V gene data show CDR1 as DFQATT and CDR2 as SNEGSKA (reference sequence). The CDR3 extends over 15 amino acids.

Sample: lung tumor tissue. The receptor comes from a woman aged 45 to 65 with non-small cell lung cancer. This chain joins TRBV20-1 and TRBJ2-1; the D gene is possibly TRBD2 (5 bases). CDR3 loop: CSASSSIGSGYEQFL. As DNA, the CDR3 is TGCAGTGCTAGTAGTAGCATAGGGAGTGGCTATGAGCAGTTCTTA.